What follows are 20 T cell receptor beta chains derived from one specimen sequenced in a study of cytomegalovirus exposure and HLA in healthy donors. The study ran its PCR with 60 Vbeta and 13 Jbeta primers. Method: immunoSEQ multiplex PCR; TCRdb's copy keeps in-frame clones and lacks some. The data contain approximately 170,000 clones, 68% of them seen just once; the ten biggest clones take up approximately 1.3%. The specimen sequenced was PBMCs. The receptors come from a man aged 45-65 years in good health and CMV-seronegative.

CDR3 amino acids: CAISGAESVHNSPLHF. DNA for the CDR3: TGTGCCATCAGTGGGGCAGAGTCTGTTCATAATTCACCCCTCCACTTT. The chain recombines TRBV10-3 with TRBJ1-6; no clear D gene. Per germline, CDR1 ENHRY and CDR2 SYGVKD. This CDR3 contains 16 residues. The V end was cut by 4 bases, the J end by 5 bases, with 15 bases between.

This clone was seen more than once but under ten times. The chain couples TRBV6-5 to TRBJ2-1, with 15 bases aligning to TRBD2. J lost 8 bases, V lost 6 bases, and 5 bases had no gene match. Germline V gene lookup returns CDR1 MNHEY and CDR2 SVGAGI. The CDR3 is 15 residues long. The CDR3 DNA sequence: TGTGCCAGCAGACACGGACTAGCGGGGGGGGATGAGCAGTTCTTC. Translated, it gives CASRHGLAGGDEQFF.

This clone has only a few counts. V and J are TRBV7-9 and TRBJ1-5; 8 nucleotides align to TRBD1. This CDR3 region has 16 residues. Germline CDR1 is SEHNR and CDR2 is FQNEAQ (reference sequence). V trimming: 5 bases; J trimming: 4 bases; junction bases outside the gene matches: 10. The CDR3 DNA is TGTGCCAGCAGCCCCATTCAGGGGGCACGGAATCAGCCCCAGCATTTT. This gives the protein CASSPIQGARNQPQHF. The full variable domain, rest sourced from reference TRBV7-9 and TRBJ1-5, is DTGVSQNPRHKITKRGQNVTFRCDPISEHNRLYWYRQTLGQGPEFLTYFQNEAQLEKSRLLSDRFSAERPKGSFSTLEIQRTEQGDSAMYLCASSPIQGARNQPQHFGDGTRLSIL.

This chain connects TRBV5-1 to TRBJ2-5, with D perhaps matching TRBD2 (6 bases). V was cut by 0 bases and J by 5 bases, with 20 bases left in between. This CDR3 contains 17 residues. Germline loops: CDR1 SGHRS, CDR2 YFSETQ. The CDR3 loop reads CASSLVVGTSRRETQYF. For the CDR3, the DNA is TGCGCCAGCAGCTTGGTAGTAGGGACTTCTCGAAGGGAGACCCAGTACTTC. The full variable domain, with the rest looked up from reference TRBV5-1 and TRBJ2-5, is KAGVTQTPRYLIKTRGQQVTLSCSPISGHRSVSWYQQTPGQGLQFLFEYFSETQRNKGNFPGRFSGRQFSNSRSEMNVSTLELGDSALYLCASSLVVGTSRRETQYFGPGTRLLVL.

The CDR3 nucleotides are TGTGCCAGCAGTTACTCGCGGGAAGGCTACACCTTC. As protein: CASSYSREGYTF. V gene TRBV6-5 combines with J gene TRBJ1-2; D gene uncertain. CDR3 length: 12 amino acids. Trimming pared 0 bases from V and 8 bases from J, leaving 7 bases between. In germline, CDR1 is MNHEY, CDR2 SVGAGI.

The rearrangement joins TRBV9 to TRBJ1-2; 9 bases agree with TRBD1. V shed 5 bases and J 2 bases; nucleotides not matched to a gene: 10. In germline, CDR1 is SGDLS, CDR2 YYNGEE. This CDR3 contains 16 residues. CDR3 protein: CASSTNSGTGNYGYTF. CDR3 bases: TGTGCCAGCAGTACCAACTCCGGGACAGGGAACTATGGCTACACCTTC.

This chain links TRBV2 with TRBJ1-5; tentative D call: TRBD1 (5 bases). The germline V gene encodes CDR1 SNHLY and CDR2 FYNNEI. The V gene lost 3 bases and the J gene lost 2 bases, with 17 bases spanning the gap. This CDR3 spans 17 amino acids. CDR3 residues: CASSEFQGVQGNQPQHF. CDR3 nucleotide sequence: TGTGCCAGCAGTGAGTTTCAAGGAGTACAGGGCAATCAGCCCCAGCATTTT.

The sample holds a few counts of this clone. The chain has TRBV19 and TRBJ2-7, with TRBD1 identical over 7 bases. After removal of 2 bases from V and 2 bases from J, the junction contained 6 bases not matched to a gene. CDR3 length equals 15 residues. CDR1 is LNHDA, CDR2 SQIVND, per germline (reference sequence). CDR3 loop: CASSIPYGTAYEQYF. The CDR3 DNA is TGTGCCAGTAGTATACCCTACGGGACAGCCTACGAGCAGTACTTC.

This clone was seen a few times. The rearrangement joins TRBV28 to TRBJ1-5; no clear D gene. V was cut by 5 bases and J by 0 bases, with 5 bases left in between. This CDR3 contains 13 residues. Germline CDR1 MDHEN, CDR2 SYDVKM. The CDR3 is CASSPFSNQPQHF. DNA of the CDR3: TGTGCCAGCAGTCCCTTTAGCAATCAGCCCCAGCATTTT.

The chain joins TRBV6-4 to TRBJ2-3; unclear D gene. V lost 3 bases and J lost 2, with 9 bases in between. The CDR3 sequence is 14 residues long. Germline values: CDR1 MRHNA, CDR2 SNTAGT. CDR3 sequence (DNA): TGTGCCAGCAGTGAGACTGGATACACAGATACGCAGTATTTT. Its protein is CASSETGYTDTQYF.

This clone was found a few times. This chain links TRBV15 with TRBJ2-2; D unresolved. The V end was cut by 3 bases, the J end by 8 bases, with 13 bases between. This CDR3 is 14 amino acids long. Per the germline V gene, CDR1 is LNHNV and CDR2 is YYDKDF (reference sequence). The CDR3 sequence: CATSRADTPGELFF. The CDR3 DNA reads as TGTGCCACCAGCAGGGCAGACACCCCGGGGGAGCTGTTTTTT. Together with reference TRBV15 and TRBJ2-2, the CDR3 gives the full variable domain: DAMVIQNPRYQVTQFGKPVTLSCSQTLNHNVMYWYQQKSSQAPKLLFHYYDKDFNNEADTPDNFQSRRPNTSFCFLDIRSPGLGDTAMYLCATSRADTPGELFFGEGSRLTVL.

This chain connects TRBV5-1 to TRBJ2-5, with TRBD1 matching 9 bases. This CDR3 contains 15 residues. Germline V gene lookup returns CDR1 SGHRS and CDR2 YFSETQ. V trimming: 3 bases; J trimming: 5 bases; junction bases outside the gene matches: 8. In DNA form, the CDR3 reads TGCGCCAGCAGCTCCCTACAGGGGGCAGGGGAGACCCAGTACTTC. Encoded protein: CASSSLQGAGETQYF.

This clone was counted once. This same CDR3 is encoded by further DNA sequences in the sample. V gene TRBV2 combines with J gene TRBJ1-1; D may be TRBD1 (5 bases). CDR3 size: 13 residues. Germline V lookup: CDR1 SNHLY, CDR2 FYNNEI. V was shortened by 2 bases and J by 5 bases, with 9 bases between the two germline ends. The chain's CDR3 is CASSEQGNTEAFF. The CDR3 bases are TGTGCCAGCAGTGAACAGGGAAATACTGAAGCTTTCTTT.

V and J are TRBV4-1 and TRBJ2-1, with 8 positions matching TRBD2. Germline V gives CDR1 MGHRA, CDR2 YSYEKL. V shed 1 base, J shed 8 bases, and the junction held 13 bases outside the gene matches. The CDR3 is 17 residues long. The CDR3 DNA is TGCGCCAGCAGCCAAGTAAATCTCGGACTAGCAGAGGATGAGCAGTTCTTC. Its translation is CASSQVNLGLAEDEQFF.

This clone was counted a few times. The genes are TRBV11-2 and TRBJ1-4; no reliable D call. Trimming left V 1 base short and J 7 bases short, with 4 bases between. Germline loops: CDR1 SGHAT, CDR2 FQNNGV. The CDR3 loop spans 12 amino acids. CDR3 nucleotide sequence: TGTGCCAGCAGCTTAGCCCGTGAAAAACTGTTTTTT. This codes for CASSLAREKLFF.

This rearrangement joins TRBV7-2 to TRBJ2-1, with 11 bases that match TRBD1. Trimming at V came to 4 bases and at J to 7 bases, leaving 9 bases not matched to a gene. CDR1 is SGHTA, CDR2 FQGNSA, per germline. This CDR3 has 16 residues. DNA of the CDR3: TGTGCCAGCAGCTGGACAGGGGGCCCTACTGGTAATGAGCAGTTCTTC. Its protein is CASSWTGGPTGNEQFF. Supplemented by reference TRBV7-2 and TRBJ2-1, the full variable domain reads GAGVSQSPSNKVTEKGKDVELRCDPISGHTALYWYRQSLGQGLEFLIYFQGNSAPDKSGLPSDRFSAERTGGSVSTLTIQRTQQEDSAVYLCASSWTGGPTGNEQFFGPGTRLTVL.

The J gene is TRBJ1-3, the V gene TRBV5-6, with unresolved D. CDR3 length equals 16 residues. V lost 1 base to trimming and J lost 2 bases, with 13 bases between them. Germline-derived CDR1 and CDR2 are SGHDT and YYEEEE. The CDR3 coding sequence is TGTGCCAGCAGCTTGTTAGAGGGTAGGGCTGGAAACACCATATATTTT. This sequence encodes CASSLLEGRAGNTIYF. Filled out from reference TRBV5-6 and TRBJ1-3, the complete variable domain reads DAGVTQSPTHLIKTRGQQVTLRCSPKSGHDTVSWYQQALGQGPQFIFQYYEEEERQRGNFPDRFSGHQFPNYSSELNVNALLLGDSALYLCASSLLEGRAGNTIYFGEGSWLTVV.

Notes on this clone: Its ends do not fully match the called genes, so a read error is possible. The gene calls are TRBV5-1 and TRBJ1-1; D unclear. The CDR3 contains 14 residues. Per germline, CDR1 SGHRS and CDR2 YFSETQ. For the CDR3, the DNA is TGCGCCAGCAGCTTGGATGGGGAGAACACTGAAGCTCTCTTT. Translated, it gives CASSLDGENTEALF.

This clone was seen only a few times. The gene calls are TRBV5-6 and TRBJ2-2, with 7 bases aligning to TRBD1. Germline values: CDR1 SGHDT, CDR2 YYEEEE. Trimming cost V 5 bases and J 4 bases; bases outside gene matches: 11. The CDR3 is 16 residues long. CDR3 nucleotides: TGTGCCAGCAGTCAAAGCACAGGGGCTCCCACCGGGGAGCTGTTTTTT. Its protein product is CASSQSTGAPTGELFF.

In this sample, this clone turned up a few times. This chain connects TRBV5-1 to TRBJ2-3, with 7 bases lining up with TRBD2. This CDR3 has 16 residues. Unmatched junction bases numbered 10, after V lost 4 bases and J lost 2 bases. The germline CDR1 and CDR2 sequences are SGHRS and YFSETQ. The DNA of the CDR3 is TGCGCCAGCAGCCGGCCACGGGGGGAATTCACAGATACGCAGTATTTT. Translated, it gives CASSRPRGEFTDTQYF.